This T cell receptor beta chain appears in the sequencing data of a study of regulatory T cells in long-lasting Graves disease. As for time point: newly diagnosed GD, antithyroid drugs for less than 3 months. Construction of the TCR library relied on RNA isolated from PBMCs. By American Thyroid Association guidelines, Graves' disease was diagnosed in the cohort. To make TCR beta libraries, researchers used iRepertoire HTBI primers and Arm-PCR of CDR3 regions. TCRdb reanalysed the multiplex PCR reads using MiXCR and keeps one entry per CDR3 protein. This table holds some 410,000 distinct CDR3 sequences, 15% to 20% found once. Study-wide points: TRBV28, TRBJ1-2 and TRBJ2-5 were favored in persistent disease.

This clonotype was seen a handful of times. As yet, its antigen is unknown. Germline-derived CDR1 and CDR2 are KGHSH and LQKENI. The V and J ends lost 3 bases and 4 bases respectively, with 18 bases between them. CDR3 size: 16 residues. The same data also contributed to another study, on T cells in Graves' hyperthyroidism and ophthalmopathy.

Sequences were derived from peripheral blood mononuclear cells (PBMCs), sampled at new diagnosis, from a patient treated with antithyroid drugs. The genes are TRBV18 and TRBJ2-5; D gene unclear. The receptor's source is a woman aged 25 to 45 with Graves disease. The CDR3 DNA sequence: TGTGCCAGCTCACCCGGTAAGGAGTCGGTAGGAGAGACCCAGTACTTC. Translated, it gives CASSPGKESVGETQYF.